This T cell receptor beta chain was sequenced during a study of control samples from healthy donors and cancer patients (dated by TCRdb to the early 2020s). Preparation of the library involved the immunoSEQ multiplex PCR assay. TCRdb obtained this table from immuneACCESS and retained in-frame rearrangements with V and J assigned. These tables miss some clones; where compared with another copy, unresolved V genes account for less than half of the shortfall, and the remainder is unexplained. In all, the sample holds about 180,000 clones, and around 91% of those were seen once. Clones ranked in the top ten supply around 1.4% of the sample. As for this clone: Its antigen is unknown. No base quality information exists; no much larger clone differs at one position.

Inclusive of the bounding cysteine and phenylalanine, the CDR3 is 17 residues long. The CDR3 DNA has 51 bases and is translated from base 1. Based on the germline V gene, the CDR1 and CDR2 sequences are SNHLY and FYNNEI. Trimming leaves V shorter by 6 bases and J shorter by 4 bases, with the junction holding 12 bases beyond the gene matches. Sequencing input: blood. The sequence was obtained from a woman in her 50s in good health. The rearranged chain carries TRBV2 and TRBJ1-1; 12 bases in the junction line up with TRBD1. This receptor carries the CDR3 CASSPGGTGGPGTEAFF. The DNA reads as follows: TGTGCCAGCAGCCCAGGGGGGACAGGGGGCCCTGGCACTGAAGCTTTCTTT.